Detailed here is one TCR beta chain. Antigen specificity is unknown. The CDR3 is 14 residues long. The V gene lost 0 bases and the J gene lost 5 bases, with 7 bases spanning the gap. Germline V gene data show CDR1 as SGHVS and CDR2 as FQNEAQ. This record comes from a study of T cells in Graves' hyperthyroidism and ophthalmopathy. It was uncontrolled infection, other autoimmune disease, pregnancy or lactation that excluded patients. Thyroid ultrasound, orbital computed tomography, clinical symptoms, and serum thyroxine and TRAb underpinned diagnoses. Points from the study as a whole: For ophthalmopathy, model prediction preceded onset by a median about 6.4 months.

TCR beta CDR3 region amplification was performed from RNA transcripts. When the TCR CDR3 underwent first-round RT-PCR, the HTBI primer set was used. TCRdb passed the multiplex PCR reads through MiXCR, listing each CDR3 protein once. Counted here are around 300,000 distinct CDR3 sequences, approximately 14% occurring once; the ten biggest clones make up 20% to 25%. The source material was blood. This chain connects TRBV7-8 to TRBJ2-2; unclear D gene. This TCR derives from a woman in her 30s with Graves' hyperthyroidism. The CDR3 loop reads CASSLALQTGELFF. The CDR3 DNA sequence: TGTGCCAGCAGCTTAGCTCTACAAACCGGGGAGCTGTTTTTT. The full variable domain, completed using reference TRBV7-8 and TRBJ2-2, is GAGVSQSPRYKVAKRGQDVALRCDPISGHVSLFWYQQALGQGPEFLTYFQNEAQLDKSGLPSDRFFAERPEGSVSTLKIQRTQQEDSAVYLCASSLALQTGELFFGEGSRLTVL.